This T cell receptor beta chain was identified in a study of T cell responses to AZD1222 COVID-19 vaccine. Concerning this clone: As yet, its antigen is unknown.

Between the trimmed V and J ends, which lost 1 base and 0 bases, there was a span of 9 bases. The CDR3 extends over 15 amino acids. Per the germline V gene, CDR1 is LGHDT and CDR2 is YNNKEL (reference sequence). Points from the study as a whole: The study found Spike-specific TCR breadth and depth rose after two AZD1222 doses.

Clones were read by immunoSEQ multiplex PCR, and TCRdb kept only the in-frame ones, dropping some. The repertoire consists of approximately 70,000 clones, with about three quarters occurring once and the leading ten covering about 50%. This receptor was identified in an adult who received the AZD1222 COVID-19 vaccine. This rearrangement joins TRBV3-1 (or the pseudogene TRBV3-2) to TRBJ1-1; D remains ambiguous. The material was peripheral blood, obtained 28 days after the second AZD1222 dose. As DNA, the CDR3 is TGTGCCAGCAGCCAAGGGTCGGGTCTGAACACTGAAGCTTTCTTT. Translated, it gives CASSQGSGLNTEAFF.